This passage covers 6 T cell receptor beta chains from one sample sequenced in a study of monozygotic twins with inflammatory bowel disease. TCRdb reprocessed the 5' RACE reads, with one entry per CDR3 protein and no DNA. The listing records approximately 400,000 distinct CDR3 sequences. Sequencing was performed on blood. Receptors were obtained from a human donor with ulcerative colitis or Crohn's disease, or a healthy co-twin of an affected twin (not recorded which).

This rearrangement joins TRBV21-1 to TRBJ2-7; TCRdb returns TRBD1, unconfirmable since there is no DNA. TRBV21-1 is described as a pseudogene. This CDR3 has 12 residues. The CDR3 here is CASRGTDYEQYF.

CDR3 protein: CSARVREGRNEQFF. The chain carries TRBV20-1 and TRBJ2-1; TCRdb's D call of TRBD2 is untestable without DNA. Germline values: CDR1 DFQATT, CDR2 SNEGSKA (reference sequence). This CDR3 has 14 amino acids.

V usage is TRBV2 and J usage is TRBJ2-1; no DNA is available, so the TRBD2 call from TCRdb remains unchecked. Per the germline V gene, CDR1 is SNHLY and CDR2 is FYNNEI. The CDR3 runs to 13 residues. This CDR3 reads CASTLTRRNEQFF.

The chain has TRBV5-1 and TRBJ2-1; TCRdb lists TRBD1, though no DNA is available to test this call. Germline values: CDR1 SGHRS, CDR2 YFSETQ. The CDR3 consists of 14 residues. Here the CDR3 reads CASSLRAGGNEQFF.

The chain recombines TRBV7-2 with TRBJ2-7; TCRdb returns TRBD1, unconfirmable since there is no DNA. The germline V gene encodes CDR1 SGHTA and CDR2 FQGNSA. The CDR3 consists of 14 residues. The CDR3 protein is CASSSQGGTAEQYF. Together with reference TRBV7-2 and TRBJ2-7, the CDR3 gives the full variable domain: GAGVSQSPSNKVTEKGKDVELRCDPISGHTALYWYRQSLGQGLEFLIYFQGNSAPDKSGLPSDRFSAERTGGSVSTLTIQRTQQEDSAVYLCASSSQGGTAEQYFGPGTRLTVT.

The chain combines TRBV10-2 with TRBJ2-2. This CDR3 is 16 amino acids long. CDR1 is WSHSY, CDR2 SAAADI, per germline. CDR3 loop: CASSPARRLNTGELFF.